These T cell receptor beta chains were read from a single sample in a study of blood T cell repertoires in COVID-19. Sequencing was performed with immunoSEQ multiplex PCR; in TCRdb, only in-frame clones are kept and a portion is missing. The sample consists of 150,000 to 200,000 clones, approximately 88% of them appearing once. The sample comprised peripheral blood. The receptors originated from a woman aged 40 to 55 with COVID-19, enrolled during active disease. Both conserved end residues are part of each CDR3. The D gene is left open where the match is weak. Rows give clone size only sometimes, using once, few, many, or a class for an expanded clone.

TRBJ1-2 | NA | TRBV3-1/TRBV3-2 | TRBD1 | TGTGCCAGCAGTCATACAGGGGCCGATGGCTACACCTTC | CASSHTGADGYTF
TRBJ1-2 | NA | TRBV5-1 | NA | TGCGCCAGCAGCTTAAGGACAGCCGCCGGGTATGGCTACACCTTC | CASSLRTAAGYGYTF
TRBJ2-7 | NA | TRBV6-5 | NA | TGTGCCAGCAGCCGGGGATACTCCTACGAGCAGTACTTC | CASSRGYSYEQYF
TRBJ1-2 | NA | TRBV27 | TRBD1 | TGTGCCAGCAGCGGACAGGGGGCGTGGGGCTACACCTTC | CASSGQGAWGYTF
TRBJ2-7 | few | TRBV28 | TRBD1 | TGTGCCAGCAGCGAAGACAGGGGATGGTTCCCTTCCTACGAGCAGTACTTC | CASSEDRGWFPSYEQYF
TRBJ1-4 | NA | TRBV4-1 | TRBD1 | TGCGCCAGCACCCAAATTATGGGACAGACTAATGAAAAACTGTTTTTT | CASTQIMGQTNEKLFF
TRBJ2-6 | NA | TRBV18 | NA | TGTGCCAGCTCATCACGATCCAGCATCGGGGTGAGCTCTGGGGCCAACGTCCTGACTTTC | CASSSRSSIGVSSGANVLTF
TRBJ2-7 | NA | TRBV5-1 | TRBD1 | TGCGCCAGCAGCTCCGGACAGGCCTCCTACGAGCAGTACTTC | CASSSGQASYEQYF
TRBJ1-4 | NA | TRBV3-1/TRBV3-2 | TRBD1 | TGTGCCAGCCATGCAACAGGGGCGAAGAATGAAAAACTGTTTTTT | CASHATGAKNEKLFF
TRBJ2-5 | NA | TRBV3-1/TRBV3-2 | TRBD2 | TGTGCCAGCAGCCCCCTGTCTCCACTAGCGGGGCCTAACCAAGAGACCCAGTACTTC | CASSPLSPLAGPNQETQYF
TRBJ2-5 | NA | TRBV19 | NA | TGTGCCAGTAGAGGGGCTAGGCAGCAAGAGACCCAGTACTTC | CASRGARQQETQYF
TRBJ1-4 | NA | TRBV6-5 | TRBD1 | TGTGCCAGCACCTTAGGACAGGAAAATGAAAAACTGTTTTTT | CASTLGQENEKLFF
TRBJ2-4 | NA | TRBV9 | NA | TGTGCCAGCAGCGGGGGCTCCTTAGCCAAAAACATTCAGTACTTC | CASSGGSLAKNIQYF
TRBJ2-7 | NA | TRBV2 | NA | TGTGCCAGCAGTGAAGCGCTTCGGGTGCCCAACGAGCAGTACTTC | CASSEALRVPNEQYF
TRBJ1-3 | NA | TRBV5-5 | NA | TGTGCCAGCAGCTTGGCAGGGGATGGAAACACCATATATTTT | CASSLAGDGNTIYF
TRBJ1-5 | NA | TRBV12-5 | NA | TGTGCTTGCGGGGGGAAAGGTCAGCCCCAGCATTTT | CACGGKGQPQHF
TRBJ2-5 | NA | TRBV7-9 | TRBD2 | TGTGCCAGCAGCTTAGCAAGCGGGGTCGGGACCCAGTACTTC | CASSLASGVGTQYF
TRBJ2-4 | NA | TRBV7-9 | NA | TGTGCCAGCAGCTTCACAGAACCAGCCAAAAACATTCAGTACTTC | CASSFTEPAKNIQYF
TRBJ2-1 | NA | TRBV23-1 | NA | TGCGCCAGCAGTCAAGGCTGCCTGTTCTTC | CASSQGCLFF
TRBJ2-7 | NA | TRBV5-1 | NA | TGCGCCAGCAGCTTGGGGTTGATGAGCTCCTACGAGCAGTACTTC | CASSLGLMSSYEQYF
TRBJ2-1 | few | TRBV28 | NA | TGTGCCACCATGCCAGAGAGTGAGGTGGGTGAGCAGTTCTTC | CATMPESEVGEQFF
TRBJ2-7 | NA | TRBV7-6 | NA | TGTGCCAGCAGCTTACAGGCTAACCCCTACTACGAGCAGTACTTC | CASSLQANPYYEQYF